The rows below give T cell receptor beta chains drawn from one sample of a study of control samples from healthy donors and cancer patients. Sequencing was performed with immunoSEQ multiplex PCR; in TCRdb, only in-frame clones are kept and a portion is missing. This table has about 51,000 clones, roughly nine tenths appearing once. The sequenced sample consisted of PBMCs. These receptors all stem from a man aged 40-50 years with colorectal cancer. The CDR3 runs from the conserved cysteine through the conserved F or W. The order of the fields is D gene, J gene, clone size, CDR3 length, V gene, CDR3 DNA, CDR3 protein. The D gene is left open where the match is weak. Clone size is not always given. Where it is, it says once, few, many or a class for expanded clones.

D: .; J: TRBJ1-2; size: .; length: 16; V: TRBV28; DNA: TGTGCCAGCAGTTTATTGGAGGCCGCTCAAAGGGTCGGCTACACCTTC; CDR3: CASSLLEAAQRVGYTF
D: .; J: TRBJ1-1; size: .; length: 13; V: TRBV27; DNA: TGTGCCAGCAGTTTCGGGGTAGCAACTGAAGCTTTCTTT; CDR3: CASSFGVATEAFF
D: .; J: TRBJ2-1; size: .; length: 13; V: TRBV11-3; DNA: TGTGCCAGCAGCTACAAGGTGGTCAATGAGCAGTTCTTC; CDR3: CASSYKVVNEQFF
D: .; J: TRBJ1-1; size: .; length: 15; V: TRBV5-8; DNA: TGTGCCAGCAGCGGACGCGGGGGACCGAACACTGAAGCTTTCTTT; CDR3: CASSGRGGPNTEAFF
D: .; J: TRBJ2-3; size: .; length: 18; V: TRBV28; DNA: TGTGCCAGCAAGGGATTCTGGGGTCTAGCATCTAGCACAGATACGCAGTATTTT; CDR3: CASKGFWGLASSTDTQYF
D: .; J: TRBJ2-1; size: .; length: 16; V: TRBV2; DNA: TGTGCCAGCAGTAACTCCGAGGGAGTCTCCTACAATGAGCAGTTCTTC; CDR3: CASSNSEGVSYNEQFF
D: .; J: TRBJ1-1; size: .; length: 13; V: TRBV7-9; DNA: TGTGCCAGCAGCGTACAGGGAAACACTGAAGCTTTCTTT; CDR3: CASSVQGNTEAFF
D: .; J: TRBJ2-1; size: .; length: 13; V: TRBV11-3; DNA: TGTGCCAGCAGCTATAAGGGAGTTAGTGAGCAGTTCTTC; CDR3: CASSYKGVSEQFF
D: .; J: TRBJ1-5; size: .; length: 14; V: TRBV5-4; DNA: TGTGCCAGCAGCTTGGCAGGAATCAATCAGCCCCAGCATTTT; CDR3: CASSLAGINQPQHF
D: TRBD1; J: TRBJ2-1; size: .; length: 15; V: TRBV4-3; DNA: TGCGCCAGCAGCCAAGAACAGGGGGAATACAATGAGCAGTTCTTC; CDR3: CASSQEQGEYNEQFF
D: .; J: TRBJ1-1; size: .; length: 17; V: TRBV7-2; DNA: TGTGCCAGCAGCTACCCGAAGAGGGAACGGGGGATCTGGCGAGCTTTCTTT; CDR3: CASSYPKRERGIWRAFF
D: .; J: TRBJ1-2; size: .; length: 13; V: TRBV6-5; DNA: TGTGCCAGCAATCTGGGACTGCCCTATGGCTACACCTTC; CDR3: CASNLGLPYGYTF
D: .; J: TRBJ2-7; size: .; length: 14; V: TRBV18; DNA: TGTGCCAGCTCACCACCCGCTGGGAGGTACGAGCAGTACTTC; CDR3: CASSPPAGRYEQYF
D: .; J: TRBJ2-7; size: .; length: 13; V: TRBV20-1; DNA: TGCAGTGCTAGTCGGTCTGAGGGATACGAGCAGTACTTC; CDR3: CSASRSEGYEQYF
D: TRBD1; J: TRBJ1-1; size: once; length: 13; V: TRBV30; DNA: TGTGCCTGGAGCGCAAGGGGGCTCACTGAAGCTTTCTTT; CDR3: CAWSARGLTEAFF
D: TRBD2; J: TRBJ2-1; size: .; length: 15; V: TRBV5-8; DNA: TGTGCCAGCAGCTTGGGCGGGAGGGGCTACAATGAGCAGTTCTTC; CDR3: CASSLGGRGYNEQFF
D: .; J: TRBJ2-1; size: .; length: 11; V: TRBV6-6; DNA: TGTGCCAGCAGGGTAGGGAATGAGCAGTTCTTC; CDR3: CASRVGNEQFF
D: TRBD2; J: TRBJ2-1; size: .; length: 16; V: TRBV24-1; DNA: TGTGCCACCAGTGACCCCGGGACTAGCCTCAGTGATGAGCAGTTCTTC; CDR3: CATSDPGTSLSDEQFF
D: TRBD2; J: TRBJ2-3; size: .; length: 14; V: TRBV6-6; DNA: TGTGCCAGCAGTTACTCGAGCGGGAGGGATACGCAGTATTTT; CDR3: CASSYSSGRDTQYF
D: .; J: TRBJ2-7; size: .; length: 14; V: TRBV27; DNA: TGTGCCAGCAGTTATGGACAGCTTTACTACGAGCAGTACTTC; CDR3: CASSYGQLYYEQYF
D: .; J: TRBJ1-1; size: .; length: 13; V: TRBV24-1; DNA: TGTGCCACCAGTGATTCGGCGAACACTGAAGCTTTCTTT; CDR3: CATSDSANTEAFF
D: .; J: TRBJ2-7; size: .; length: 14; V: TRBV7-9; DNA: TGTGCCAGCAGCTTACCTACTCGCGGGCGCGAGCAGTACTTC; CDR3: CASSLPTRGREQYF
D: .; J: TRBJ1-4; size: once; length: 15; V: TRBV6-5; DNA: TGTGCCAGCAGTTACTCTTACGGCGAGTCTGAAAAACTGTTTTTT; CDR3: CASSYSYGESEKLFF
D: .; J: TRBJ2-3; size: .; length: 13; V: TRBV7-2; DNA: TGTGCCAGCAGCTCCCGGGGCACAGATACGCAGTATTTT; CDR3: CASSSRGTDTQYF
D: .; J: TRBJ1-5; size: .; length: 15; V: TRBV4-1; DNA: TGCGCCAGCAGCCAAAAAAAGGACAGCGTATCGCCCCAGCATTTT; CDR3: CASSQKKDSVSPQHF
D: .; J: TRBJ2-3; size: .; length: 14; V: TRBV27; DNA: TGTGCCAGCAGTACTAGGACTGCGGTAGATACGCAGTATTTT; CDR3: CASSTRTAVDTQYF
D: TRBD1; J: TRBJ1-2; size: .; length: 14; V: TRBV28; DNA: TGTGCCAGCAGTTCACCCGACAGGGGGAGGGGCTACACCTTC; CDR3: CASSSPDRGRGYTF
D: TRBD1; J: TRBJ2-2; size: .; length: 17; V: TRBV30; DNA: TGTGCCTGGAGTAACTATCTCTGGGCAGGGGGAACCGGGGAGCTGTTTTTT; CDR3: CAWSNYLWAGGTGELFF
D: TRBD1; J: TRBJ1-1; size: .; length: 14; V: TRBV6-6; DNA: TGTGCCAGCAGTCTAGGGACAGCGAACACTGAAGCTTTCTTT; CDR3: CASSLGTANTEAFF
D: TRBD1; J: TRBJ2-7; size: once; length: 15; V: TRBV12-5; DNA: TGTGCTAGTGCCATGGGACAGCAGTTCACCTACGAGCAGTACTTC; CDR3: CASAMGQQFTYEQYF
D: .; J: TRBJ2-5; size: .; length: 14; V: TRBV7-6; DNA: TGTGCCAGCAGCTTAGGAGGCCTTCAAGAGACCCAGTACTTC; CDR3: CASSLGGLQETQYF
D: .; J: TRBJ1-1; size: .; length: 15; V: TRBV7-3; DNA: TGTGCCAGCAGCTTAAGAGGGGTTCCCGTCACTGAAGCTTTCTTT; CDR3: CASSLRGVPVTEAFF
D: TRBD2; J: TRBJ2-7; size: .; length: 13; V: TRBV27; DNA: TGTGCCAGCAGTTTAAGCGGGAGCTACGAGCAGTACTTC; CDR3: CASSLSGSYEQYF
D: TRBD1; J: TRBJ2-2; size: .; length: 14; V: TRBV30; DNA: TGTGCCTGCCGACAGGGAGAGTACACCGGGGAGCTGTTTTTT; CDR3: CACRQGEYTGELFF
D: TRBD2; J: TRBJ2-1; size: few; length: 15; V: TRBV6-5; DNA: TGTGCCAGCAGTCCCGGGACTAGCGCCTACAATGAGCAGTTCTTC; CDR3: CASSPGTSAYNEQFF
D: TRBD2; J: TRBJ2-3; size: once; length: 16; V: TRBV9; DNA: TGTGCCAGCAGCCCTCGGACTAGCGGGAGTGGTGATACGCAGTATTTT; CDR3: CASSPRTSGSGDTQYF
D: .; J: TRBJ1-3; size: .; length: 11; V: TRBV10-1; DNA: TGCGCCAGCGGAACTGGAAACACCATATATTTT; CDR3: CASGTGNTIYF
D: .; J: TRBJ1-3; size: .; length: 15; V: TRBV7-2; DNA: TGTGCCAGCAGGCCCCCGGGGGACTCTGGAAACACCATATATTTT; CDR3: CASRPPGDSGNTIYF
D: .; J: TRBJ1-4; size: .; length: 15; V: TRBV7-9; DNA: TGTGCCAGCAGTGGCAGCTTGTCAACTAATGAAAAACTGTTTTTT; CDR3: CASSGSLSTNEKLFF
D: .; J: TRBJ2-1; size: .; length: 12; V: TRBV10-2; DNA: TGCGCCAGCAGTGAGGGGGCAAATGAGCAGTTCTTC; CDR3: CASSEGANEQFF
D: .; J: TRBJ1-6; size: .; length: 14; V: TRBV5-6; DNA: TGTGCCAGCAGCTTCACGGCCCCCAATTCACCCCTCCACTTT; CDR3: CASSFTAPNSPLHF
D: TRBD1; J: TRBJ2-7; size: .; length: 15; V: TRBV9; DNA: TGTGCCAGCAGCGTGTTTGGGACAGGGTTTGACGAGCAGTACTTC; CDR3: CASSVFGTGFDEQYF
D: TRBD1; J: TRBJ1-2; size: few; length: 15; V: TRBV30; DNA: TGTGCCTGGAGTGTACCCAGGACAGGGGACTATGGCTACACCTTC; CDR3: CAWSVPRTGDYGYTF
D: .; J: TRBJ2-3; size: .; length: 16; V: TRBV28; DNA: TGTGCCAGCACCTCAGCCGCAGCAAACTCGGGAGATACGCAGTATTTT; CDR3: CASTSAAANSGDTQYF
D: .; J: TRBJ2-1; size: once; length: 15; V: TRBV5-1; DNA: TGCGCCAGCACCCTGGGGGGAACTCACTACAATGAGCAGTTCTTC; CDR3: CASTLGGTHYNEQFF
D: .; J: TRBJ2-7; size: .; length: 16; V: TRBV10-3; DNA: TGTGCCATCAGTGGGGGTAGAGGCCCATCTTCCTACGAGCAGTACTTC; CDR3: CAISGGRGPSSYEQYF
D: .; J: TRBJ2-7; size: .; length: 14; V: TRBV19; DNA: TGTGCCAGCACCTCAACACCAAACTCCTACGAGCAGTACTTC; CDR3: CASTSTPNSYEQYF
D: TRBD2; J: TRBJ2-2; size: .; length: 14; V: TRBV30; DNA: TGTGCCTGGACCAAGCGGGGTGGGGCCGGGGAGCTGTTTTTT; CDR3: CAWTKRGGAGELFF